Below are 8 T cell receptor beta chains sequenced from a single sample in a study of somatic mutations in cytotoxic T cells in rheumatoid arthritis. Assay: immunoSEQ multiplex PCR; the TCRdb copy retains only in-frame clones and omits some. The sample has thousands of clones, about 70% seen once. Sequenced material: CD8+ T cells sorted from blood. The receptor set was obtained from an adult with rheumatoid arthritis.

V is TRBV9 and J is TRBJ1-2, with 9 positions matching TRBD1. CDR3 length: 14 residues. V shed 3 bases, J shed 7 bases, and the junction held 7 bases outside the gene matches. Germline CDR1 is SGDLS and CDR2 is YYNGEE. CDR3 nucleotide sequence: TGTGCCAGCAGCGCTGGGACAGGGAGGGGTGGCTACACCTTC. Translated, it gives CASSAGTGRGGYTF.

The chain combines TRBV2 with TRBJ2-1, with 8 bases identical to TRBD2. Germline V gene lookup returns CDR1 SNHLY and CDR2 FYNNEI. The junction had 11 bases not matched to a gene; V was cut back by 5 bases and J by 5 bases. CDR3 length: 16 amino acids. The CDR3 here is CASSPMSGSPHNEQFF. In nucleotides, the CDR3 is TGTGCCAGCAGTCCTATGAGCGGGAGTCCCCACAATGAGCAGTTCTTC.

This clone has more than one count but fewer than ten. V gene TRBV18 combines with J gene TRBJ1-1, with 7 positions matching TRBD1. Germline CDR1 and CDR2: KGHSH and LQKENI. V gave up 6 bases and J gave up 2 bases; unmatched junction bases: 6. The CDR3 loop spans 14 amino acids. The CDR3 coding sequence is TGTGCCAGCTCGCGGACAGGTGTAAACACTGAAGCTTTCTTT. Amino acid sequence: CASSRTGVNTEAFF.

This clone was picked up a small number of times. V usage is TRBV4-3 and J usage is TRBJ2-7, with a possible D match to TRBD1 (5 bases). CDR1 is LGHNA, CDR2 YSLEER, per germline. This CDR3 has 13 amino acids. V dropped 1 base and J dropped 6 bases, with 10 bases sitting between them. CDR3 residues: CASSQGTPTEQYF. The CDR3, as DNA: TGCGCCAGCAGCCAAGGGACACCCACCGAGCAGTACTTC.

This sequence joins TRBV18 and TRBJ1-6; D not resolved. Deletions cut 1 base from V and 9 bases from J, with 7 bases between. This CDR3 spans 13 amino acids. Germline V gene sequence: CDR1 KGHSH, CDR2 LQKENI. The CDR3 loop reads CASSPRGGSPLHF. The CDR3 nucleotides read TGTGCCAGCTCACCACGGGGAGGTTCACCCCTCCACTTT. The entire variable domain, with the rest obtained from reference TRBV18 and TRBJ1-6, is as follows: NAGVMQNPRHLVRRRGQEARLRCSPMKGHSHVYWYRQLPEEGLKFMVYLQKENIIDESGMPKERFSAEFPKEGPSILRIQQVVRGDSAAYFCASSPRGGSPLHFGNGTRLTVT.

The CDR3 here is CASSQGAQGVNNEQFF. The CDR3 region has the DNA TGTGCCAGCAGCCAAGGGGCCCAGGGGGTTAACAATGAGCAGTTCTTC. V gene TRBV4-2 combines with J gene TRBJ2-1; TRBD1 matches 7 bases. V shed 1 base, J shed 5 bases, and the junction held 8 bases outside the gene matches. The CDR3 has 16 residues. Germline CDR1 is LGHNA and CDR2 is YNFKEQ.

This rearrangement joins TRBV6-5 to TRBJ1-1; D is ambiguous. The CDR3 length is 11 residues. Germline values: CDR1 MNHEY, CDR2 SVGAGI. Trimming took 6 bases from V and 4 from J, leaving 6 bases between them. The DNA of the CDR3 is TGTGCCAGCAGGGGAGGCACTGAAGCTTTCTTT. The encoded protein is CASRGGTEAFF.

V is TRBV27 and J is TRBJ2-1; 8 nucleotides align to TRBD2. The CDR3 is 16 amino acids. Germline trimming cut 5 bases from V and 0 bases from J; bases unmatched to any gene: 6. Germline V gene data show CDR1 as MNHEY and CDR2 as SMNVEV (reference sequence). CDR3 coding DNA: TGTGCCAGCAGTCCCACACTAGCGGACTCCTACAATGAGCAGTTCTTC. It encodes CASSPTLADSYNEQFF.